This T cell receptor (beta chain) originates from a study of identical twins. Study-wide points: It was cross-sectional statistical analysis, not following the same donors, that the conclusions relied on. Twins' excess sharing was less marked for out-of-frame beta sequences.

This clonotype was recorded at least ten times. Its antigen remains unknown. The authors used template switching to add a universal primer site and gave cDNA unique molecular identifiers. Each CDR3 protein gets one entry after TCRdb re-called the 5' RACE reads with MiXCR. This table has 550,000 to 800,000 distinct CDR3 sequences, about 7% appearing once. These data are also associated with another study on yellow fever vaccine responses in identical twins.

The receptor was derived from a young woman in good health. The material sequenced was PBMCs.

The CDR3: CASSVGLALNEQFF. The DNA for the CDR3 is TGTGCCAGCAGTGTGGGACTAGCCCTCAATGAGCAGTTCTTC. The chain recombines TRBV25-1 with TRBJ2-1, with 9 bases lining up with TRBD2. Trimming at V came to 4 bases and at J to 6 bases, leaving 4 bases not matched to a gene. Looked up from germline, CDR1 is MGHDK and CDR2 is SYGVNS. The CDR3 spans 14 residues.